This T cell receptor (beta chain) was recorded in a study of regulatory T cells in long-lasting Graves disease. General study results and limits: Preferential use of TRBV28, TRBJ1-2 and TRBJ2-5 was seen in persistent disease.

This clonotype is a singleton in its sample. The antigen remains undetermined. The germline gives CDR1 PRHDT, CDR2 FYEKMQ (reference sequence). The CDR3 runs to 20 residues. Relying on iRepertoire HTBI primers and Arm-PCR of CDR3 regions, the team built TCR beta libraries. In the source study's methods: Across samples, more than 55 TRBV and more than 13 TRBJ segments were found. TCRdb passed the multiplex PCR reads through MiXCR, listing each CDR3 protein once. The V and J calls were not made by the authors but by TCRdb's processing. The repertoire holds 500,000 to 700,000 distinct CDR3 sequences, with roughly 15% as singletons. Time point noted: newly diagnosed GD, antithyroid drugs for less than 3 months. There was RNA extracted from PBMCs, and the TCR library was made from it. This same sample was also taken into another study, of T cells in Graves' hyperthyroidism and ophthalmopathy.

The sequence was obtained from a woman in her 30s with Graves disease. The rearrangement uses TRBV13 and TRBJ2-1; TRBD2 matches at 7 bases. The better agreement between TRBJ2-5 and the DNA end casts doubt on the J call. This specimen was peripheral blood mononuclear cells (PBMCs), taken at new diagnosis, from a patient treated with antithyroid drugs. The CDR3 reads CASSLGRTQRGEGLQETQYF. The CDR3, as DNA: TGTGCCAGCAGCTTAGGGAGGACCCAACGGGGGGAAGGGCTCCAAGAGACCCAGTACTTC.